A single TCR beta chain is shown here with its context. Participants were placed into cohorts based on the clinical history they reported. Original data processing: Amplification with reference gene primers provided the estimates of nucleated cell counts. Generated by immunoSEQ multiplex PCR, the TCRdb table keeps only in-frame clones and is missing some. From that table come the V and J calls and clone size; the DNA was used to work out D and trimming. The sample lists about 140,000 clones, around 79% occurring once. The data belong to a study of blood T cell repertoires in COVID-19. Study-level background: Both acute and convalescent COVID-19 samples were obtained from the United States, Italy and Spain. From T cells, B-cell-depleted T cells, or PBMCs came the material, which was cDNA or gDNA.

J gave up 2 bases and V 2 bases, and 3 bases lay outside the gene matches. Germline V lookup: CDR1 MDHEN, CDR2 SYDVKM. The CDR3 is made up of 17 amino acids. The sequenced sample was PBMCs or T cells enriched from blood (not recorded which). This sequence was found in a woman aged 45-65 years who had recovered from COVID-19. The rearrangement joins TRBV28 to TRBJ2-1, with 13 bases lining up with TRBD2. CDR3 protein: CASSLTSGRAAYNEQFF. CDR3 DNA sequence: TGTGCCAGCAGTTTAACTAGCGGGAGGGCCGCCTACAATGAGCAGTTCTTC.